These 23 T cell receptor beta chains were sequenced from one sample in a study of CD8 T cells in ankylosing spondylitis. General study findings and limits: Ankylosing spondylitis blood appeared to be characterized by a TCR beta motif of about 8 highly homologous variants.

One entry per CDR3 protein, called by TCRdb with MiXCR from the 5' RACE reads. The sample lists just under 550,000 distinct CDR3 sequences, 10% to 15% occurring once. These receptors have no known antigen. Sequencing was done on a sample of blood, either unsorted or a sorted T cell fraction (not recorded which). The source of these receptors is a male donor with ankylosing spondylitis.

This rearrangement joins TRBV29-1 to TRBJ1-1, with 8 bases matching TRBD1. The V and J ends lost 1 base and 6 bases, in that order; junction bases with no gene match: 4. Germline loops: CDR1 SQVTM, CDR2 ANQGSEA. This CDR3 contains 13 residues. This CDR3 is CSVEGDRGAEAFF. CDR3 DNA: TGCAGCGTTGAAGGTGACAGGGGAGCTGAAGCTTTCTTT.

The CDR3 reads CATTSRTDTQYF. CDR3 DNA sequence: TGTGCGACGACTAGCCGCACAGATACGCAGTATTTT. The V gene is TRBV6-5, the J gene TRBJ2-3; 7 bases fit TRBD2. The CDR3 covers 12 residues. In germline, CDR1 is MNHEY, CDR2 SVGAGI.

The chain carries TRBV7-6 and TRBJ2-2, with a weak D call TRBD2 (6 bases). The germline gives CDR1 SGHVS, CDR2 FNYEAQ. With 5 bases removed from V and 2 bases from J, the gap between germline ends came to 15 bases. The CDR3 sequence is 16 residues long. DNA for the CDR3: TGTGCCAGCAGCCCCAGGGACTCGAGAAACACCGGGGAGCTGTTTTTT. This sequence encodes CASSPRDSRNTGELFF.

This clonotype was detected only once. V usage is TRBV5-1 and J usage is TRBJ1-1; tentative D call: TRBD1 (5 bases). The CDR3 has 14 residues. Germline V gene lookup returns CDR1 SGHRS and CDR2 YFSETQ. Trimming took off 4 bases at V and 3 bases at J, with 13 bases between the two ends. The CDR3 coding sequence is TGCGCCAGCAGCCAGTCCGGGGGGGACACTGAAGCTTTCTTT. The encoded protein is CASSQSGGDTEAFF.

The chain joins TRBV5-1 to TRBJ2-2, with D uncertain. The CDR3 covers 16 residues. The V end was cut by 4 bases, the J end by 2 bases, with 15 bases between. Germline lookup yields CDR1 SGHRS and CDR2 YFSETQ. The CDR3 nucleotides read TGCGCCAGCAGCCGTTCGATGCAGCGAAACACCGGGGAGCTGTTTTTT. Protein sequence: CASSRSMQRNTGELFF.

The chain recombines TRBV12-5 with TRBJ2-3; D possibly uses TRBD1 or TRBD2 (5 bases each). V shed 6 bases and J shed 2 bases, with 21 bases lying between them. This CDR3 region has 17 residues. From germline, CDR1 is LGHNT and CDR2 FRNRAP. The chain's CDR3 is CASGPGTQASITDTQYF. CDR3 in DNA: TGTGCTAGTGGCCCCGGGACCCAAGCTTCAATCACAGATACGCAGTATTTT.

In this sample, this clonotype turned up once. The V and J genes are TRBV20-1 and TRBJ2-5; the D gene could be TRBD1 or TRBD2 (6 bases each). This CDR3 region has 20 residues. Germline CDR1 and CDR2: DFQATT and SNEGSKA (reference sequence). Trimming stripped 5 bases from V and 0 bases from J, with 31 bases between. CDR3 loop: CSAGDKGFFMEGRYQETQYF. CDR3 nucleotides: TGCAGTGCTGGGGACAAGGGGTTTTTTATGGAGGGACGGTACCAAGAGACCCAGTACTTC.

V gene TRBV6-2 or TRBV6-3 combines with J gene TRBJ2-5; 12 bases fit TRBD2. CDR3 length: 16 residues. Germline values: CDR1 MNHEY, CDR2 SVGEGT. Trimming cost V 2 bases and J 5 bases; bases outside gene matches: 6. As DNA, the CDR3 is TGTGCCAGCAGTTACCGGAGACTAGCGGGAGTGGAGACCCAGTACTTC. It encodes CASSYRRLAGVETQYF.

This clonotype was recorded many times. The chain joins TRBV29-1 to TRBJ2-6; D ambiguous. Germline-derived CDR1 and CDR2 are SQVTM and ANQGSEA. CDR3 size: 14 residues. V lost 4 bases and J 0 bases, leaving 7 bases between the germline ends. CDR3 sequence: CSVGMSSGANVLTF. CDR3 in DNA: TGCAGCGTTGGGATGAGCTCTGGGGCCAACGTCCTGACTTTC.

The chain carries TRBV20-1 and TRBJ2-7; D is perhaps TRBD2 (6 bases). V lost 3 bases and J lost 5, with 14 bases in between. The CDR3 extends over 13 amino acids. The germline CDR1 and CDR2 sequences are DFQATT and SNEGSKA (reference sequence). In nucleotides, the CDR3 is TGCAGTGCTAGGCCTGGGGCGGGAAACGAGCAGTACTTC. Translating gives CSARPGAGNEQYF.

This chain joins TRBV5-5 and TRBJ2-5; TRBD1 matches at 7 bases. The CDR3 loop spans 14 amino acids. V shed 1 base, J shed 5 bases, and the junction held 5 bases outside the gene matches. In germline, CDR1 is SGHKS, CDR2 YYEKEE (reference sequence). This chain's CDR3 is CASSLQQGSETQYF. Written as DNA, the CDR3 is TGTGCCAGCAGCTTGCAACAGGGGTCGGAGACCCAGTACTTC.

This clonotype was observed a handful of times. The genes are TRBV28 and TRBJ1-2; no reliable D call. From germline, CDR1 is MDHEN and CDR2 SYDVKM. V was shortened by 3 bases and J by 4 bases, with 12 bases between the two germline ends. This CDR3 is built from 14 residues. Written as DNA, the CDR3 is TGTGCCAGCAGTTTGGGATCCCCTGGCTATGGCTACACCTTC. Its protein is CASSLGSPGYGYTF.

This clonotype was detected only a few times. V is TRBV20-1 and J is TRBJ2-5, with D unresolved. V was pared by 6 bases and J by 6 bases, with 26 bases between. Per the germline V gene, CDR1 is DFQATT and CDR2 is SNEGSKA (reference sequence). The CDR3 covers 16 residues. CDR3 nucleotide sequence: TGCAGTGCCGATATCATCCTCTCCTCGAAGCTACAGACCCAGTACTTC. This encodes CSADIILSSKLQTQYF.

This chain connects TRBV24-1 to TRBJ2-2, with 9 bases that match TRBD1. The CDR3 extends over 15 amino acids. Germline-derived CDR1 and CDR2 are KGHDR and SFDVKD. With V trimmed by 4 bases and J by 2 bases, 1 base remained unmatched. The CDR3 reads CATSEGQGNTGELFF. The CDR3 DNA reads TGTGCCACCAGTGAGGGACAGGGAAACACCGGGGAGCTGTTTTTT.

This clonotype was counted many times. The chain carries TRBV7-9 and TRBJ2-4; no definite D call. CDR1 is SEHNR, CDR2 FQNEAQ, per germline (reference sequence). Trimming cost V 5 bases and J 12 bases, with 14 bases left between them. This CDR3 is built from 12 residues. CDR3 amino acids: CASSPLDSAQYF. CDR3 DNA sequence: TGTGCCAGCAGCCCACTTGATTCGGCTCAGTACTTC.

This clonotype has just a few counts. The rearrangement links TRBV19 to TRBJ2-1; maybe TRBD2 (6 bases). V lost 6 bases to trimming and J lost 7 bases, with 19 bases between them. The CDR3 runs to 15 residues. Germline values: CDR1 LNHDA, CDR2 SQIVND (reference sequence). Written as DNA, the CDR3 is TGTGCCAGTAGCATGGGGGGACTTCCGGGGAATGAGCAGTTCTTC. Translating it yields CASSMGGLPGNEQFF.

The chain employs TRBV11-2 and TRBJ2-7; unclear D gene. The V gene's germline CDR1 is SGHAT and CDR2 FQNNGV. V was shortened by 1 base and J by 5 bases, with 15 bases between the two germline ends. The CDR3 length is 15 residues. The CDR3 is CASSLAGVRFHEQYF. The CDR3 DNA is TGTGCCAGCAGCTTAGCTGGGGTAAGGTTCCACGAGCAGTACTTC.

This clonotype has a handful of counts. J is TRBJ2-5 and V is TRBV7-8, with 15 bases fitting TRBD2. V lost 7 bases to trimming and J lost 5 bases; unmatched junction nucleotides: 8. The germline V gene encodes CDR1 SGHVS and CDR2 FQNEAQ. CDR3 size: 16 residues. CDR3 nucleotides: TGTGCCAGCACCGGACTAGCGGGAGGGCCGGAGGAGACCCAGTACTTC. Encoded protein: CASTGLAGGPEETQYF.

This clonotype was seen at least ten times. The V and J genes are TRBV11-2 and TRBJ2-7; 10 bases fit TRBD2. Germline CDR1 is SGHAT and CDR2 is FQNNGV. V was clipped by 1 base and J by 3 bases; unmatched bases: 3. CDR3 length: 15 amino acids. The CDR3 loop reads CASSLGPSGSYEQYV. The DNA for the CDR3 is TGTGCCAGCAGCTTAGGTCCTAGCGGGAGCTACGAGCAGTACGTC.

This clonotype appeared a few times. The J gene is TRBJ2-1, the V gene TRBV5-5; D unresolved. Germline V gene sequence: CDR1 SGHKS, CDR2 YYEKEE (reference sequence). The V gene lost 0 bases and the J gene lost 7 bases, with 5 bases spanning the gap. The length of the CDR3 is 12 residues. CDR3 DNA sequence: TGTGCCAGCAGCTTGGACACGAATGAGCAGTTCTTC. This encodes CASSLDTNEQFF.

This rearrangement joins TRBV20-1 to TRBJ1-4; unclear D gene. The CDR3 has 16 amino acids. The germline V gene has CDR1 DFQATT and CDR2 SNEGSKA (reference sequence). V was trimmed by 0 bases and J by 2 bases, leaving 13 bases between them. CDR3 region: CSARDLSGWTNEKLFF. CDR3 sequence (DNA): TGCAGTGCTAGAGATCTATCGGGGTGGACTAATGAAAAACTGTTTTTT.

In nucleotides, the CDR3 is TGTGCTAGTGGCCCACAGGGGCCGGACACTGAAGCTTTCTTT. Protein sequence: CASGPQGPDTEAFF. The J gene is TRBJ1-1, the V gene TRBV12-5, with 7 bases that match TRBD1. The CDR3 extends over 14 amino acids. V was pared by 6 bases and J by 3 bases, with 7 bases of the junction left unmatched. CDR1 and CDR2 from the germline V gene are LGHNT and FRNRAP.

This clonotype has more than one count but fewer than ten. The chain carries TRBV12-5 and TRBJ2-3; TRBD2 agrees at 9 bases. Germline CDR1 reads LGHNT; CDR2 reads FRNRAP. Trimming at V came to 5 bases and at J to 1 base, leaving 7 bases not matched to a gene. The CDR3 runs 16 residues. CDR3 bases: TGTGCTAGTGGTCCACCCCGACTAGCGGGCACAGATACGCAGTATTTT. Residues: CASGPPRLAGTDTQYF.